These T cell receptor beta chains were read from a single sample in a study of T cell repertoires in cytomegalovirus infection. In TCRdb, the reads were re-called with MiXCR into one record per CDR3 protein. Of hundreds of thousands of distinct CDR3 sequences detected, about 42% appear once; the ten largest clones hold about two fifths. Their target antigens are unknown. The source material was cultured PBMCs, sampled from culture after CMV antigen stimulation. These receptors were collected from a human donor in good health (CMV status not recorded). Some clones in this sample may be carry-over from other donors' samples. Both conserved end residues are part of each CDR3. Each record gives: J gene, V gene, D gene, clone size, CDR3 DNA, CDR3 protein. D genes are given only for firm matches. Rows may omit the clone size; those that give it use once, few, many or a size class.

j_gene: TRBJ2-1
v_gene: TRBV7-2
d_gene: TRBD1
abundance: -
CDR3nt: TGTGCCAGCAGCCAGGGGGCCCATGAGCAGTTCTTC
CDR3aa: CASSQGAHEQFF

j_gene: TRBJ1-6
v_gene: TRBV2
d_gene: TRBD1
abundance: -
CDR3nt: TGTGCCAGCGTTGGGACAGGGGGTTTGTCACCCCTCCACTTT
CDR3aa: CASVGTGGLSPLHF

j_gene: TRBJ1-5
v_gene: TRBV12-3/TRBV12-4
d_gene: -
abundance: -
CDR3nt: TGTGCCAGCAGCGGACCGGGGGGAAATCAGCCCCAGCATTTT
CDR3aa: CASSGPGGNQPQHF

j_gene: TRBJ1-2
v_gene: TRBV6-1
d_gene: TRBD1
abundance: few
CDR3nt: TGTGCCAGCAGTGATGCCGGACAGGGATCTTTTTATGGCTACACCTTC
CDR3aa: CASSDAGQGSFYGYTF

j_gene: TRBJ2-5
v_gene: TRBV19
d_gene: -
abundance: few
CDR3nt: TGTGCCAGTAGATACAGGGCTTCTCTCCAAGAGACCCAGTACTTC
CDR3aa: CASRYRASLQETQYF

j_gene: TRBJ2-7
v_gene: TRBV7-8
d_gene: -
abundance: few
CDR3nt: TGTGCCAGCAGCTTCCGAGCTCAGACCTACGAGCAGTACTTC
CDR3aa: CASSFRAQTYEQYF

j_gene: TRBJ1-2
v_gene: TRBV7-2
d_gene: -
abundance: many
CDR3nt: TGTGCCAGCAGCCTTCAGGGGTCCTATGGCTACACCTTC
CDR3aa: CASSLQGSYGYTF

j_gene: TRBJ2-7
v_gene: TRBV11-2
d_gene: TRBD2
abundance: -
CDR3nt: TGTGCCAGCCGGACGTGGGCGGGAGAATCCTACGAGCAGTACTTC
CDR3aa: CASRTWAGESYEQYF

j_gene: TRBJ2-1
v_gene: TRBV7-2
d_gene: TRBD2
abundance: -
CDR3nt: TGTGCCAGCAGCTTAGCGCGCGGGAGGGGTCCCTACAATGAGCAGTTCTTC
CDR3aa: CASSLARGRGPYNEQFF

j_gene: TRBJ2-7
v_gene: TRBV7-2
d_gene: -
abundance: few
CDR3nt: TGTGCCAGCAGCCCCGTGGGGAGCTCCTACGAGCAGTACTTC
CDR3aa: CASSPVGSSYEQYF

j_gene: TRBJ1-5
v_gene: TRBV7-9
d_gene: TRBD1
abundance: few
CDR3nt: TGTGCCAGCAGCGTCGACAGGGGAGGACAGCCCCAGCATTTT
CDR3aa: CASSVDRGGQPQHF

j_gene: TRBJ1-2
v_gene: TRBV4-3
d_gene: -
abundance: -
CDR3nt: TGCGCCAGCAGCCCCACCCCCGCACAACCGTATGGCTACACCTTC
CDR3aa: CASSPTPAQPYGYTF

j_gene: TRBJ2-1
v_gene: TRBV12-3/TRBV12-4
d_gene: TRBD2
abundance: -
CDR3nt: TGTGCCAGCAGTCCACGCCCCGGCCTAGCGGGGGGGGGCAATGAGCAGTTCTTC
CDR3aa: CASSPRPGLAGGGNEQFF

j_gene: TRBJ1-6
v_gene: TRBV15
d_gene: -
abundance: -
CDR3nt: TGTGCCACCAGCAGAGATCCGGGAGGGCATAATAATTCACCCCTCCACTTT
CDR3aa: CATSRDPGGHNNSPLHF

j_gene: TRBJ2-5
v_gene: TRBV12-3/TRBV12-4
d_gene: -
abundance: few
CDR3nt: TGTGCCAGCAGTTTCGCCCCTTTGGCGTACCAAGAGACCCAGTACTTC
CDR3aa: CASSFAPLAYQETQYF

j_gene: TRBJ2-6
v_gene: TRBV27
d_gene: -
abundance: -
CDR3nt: TGTGCCAGCAGGAAGGGGCCAGCGGACTCTGGGGCCAACGTCCTGACTTTC
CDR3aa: CASRKGPADSGANVLTF

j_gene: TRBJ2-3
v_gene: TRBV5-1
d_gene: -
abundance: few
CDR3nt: TGCGCCAGCAGCTTGGAAGGGGAGGAAGATACGCAGTATTTT
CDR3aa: CASSLEGEEDTQYF

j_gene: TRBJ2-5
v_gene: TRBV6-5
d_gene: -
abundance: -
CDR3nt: TGTGCCAGCAGCTCCTCGGGGCCTCAGACCCAGTACTTC
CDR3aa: CASSSSGPQTQYF

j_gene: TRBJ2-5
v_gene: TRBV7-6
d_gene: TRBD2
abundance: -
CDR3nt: TGTGCCAGCAGCAACGGAAGGGGACTAGTAAAGACCCAGTACTTC
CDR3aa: CASSNGRGLVKTQYF

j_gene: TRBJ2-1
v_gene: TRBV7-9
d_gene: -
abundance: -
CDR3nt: TGTGCCAGCAGCCAACGGAACGACAATGAGCAGTTCTTC
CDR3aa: CASSQRNDNEQFF

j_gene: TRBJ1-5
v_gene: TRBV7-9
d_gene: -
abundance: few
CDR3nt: TGTGCCAGCAGCCAATCTGCAGGGAGCAATCAGCCCCAGCATTTT
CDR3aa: CASSQSAGSNQPQHF

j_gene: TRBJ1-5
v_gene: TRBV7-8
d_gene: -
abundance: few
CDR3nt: TGTGCCAGCAGCTTAGCTAGAGTAGGCAATCAGCCCCAGCATTTT
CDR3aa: CASSLARVGNQPQHF

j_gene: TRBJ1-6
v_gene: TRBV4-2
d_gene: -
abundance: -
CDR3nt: TGTGCCAGCAGCCAAGTAGGGGTGTCGGATTCACCCCTCCACTTT
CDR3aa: CASSQVGVSDSPLHF

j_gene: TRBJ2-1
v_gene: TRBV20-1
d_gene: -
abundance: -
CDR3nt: TGCAGTGCTAGAGTGGCGGGATCATCACGAGAGCAGTTCTTC
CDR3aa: CSARVAGSSREQFF

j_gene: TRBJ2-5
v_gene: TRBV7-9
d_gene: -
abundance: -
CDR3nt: TGTGCCAGCAGCTACGGGTGGAGGAAAGAGACCCAGTACTTC
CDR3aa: CASSYGWRKETQYF

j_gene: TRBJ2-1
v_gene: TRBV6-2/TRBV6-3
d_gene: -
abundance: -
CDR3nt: TGTGCCAGCAGCATATGGGGTAGCGGAAGTGCACGGCATGAGCAGTTCTTC
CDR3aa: CASSIWGSGSARHEQFF

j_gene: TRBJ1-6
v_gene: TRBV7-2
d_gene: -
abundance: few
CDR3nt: TGTGCCAGCGCCCTCGCCGGTCTTGGACCCCTCCACTTT
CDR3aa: CASALAGLGPLHF

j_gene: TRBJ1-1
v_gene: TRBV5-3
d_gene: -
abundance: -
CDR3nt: TGTGCCAGCAGCTGGGTAGGCCTGAACACTGAAGCTTTCTTT
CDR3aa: CASSWVGLNTEAFF

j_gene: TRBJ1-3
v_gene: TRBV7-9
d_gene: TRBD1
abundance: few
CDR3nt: TGTGCCAGCAGCCCGACCAGCCGGGACAGGGGAAACACCATATATTTT
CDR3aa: CASSPTSRDRGNTIYF

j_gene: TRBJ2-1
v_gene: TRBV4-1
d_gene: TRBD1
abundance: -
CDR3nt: TGCGCCAGCAGCCACCCCCAAGGCAGGACAGGTCCCTACAATGAGCAGTTCTTC
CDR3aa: CASSHPQGRTGPYNEQFF

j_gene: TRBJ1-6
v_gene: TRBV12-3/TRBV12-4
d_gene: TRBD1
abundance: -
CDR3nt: TGTGCCAGCAGTTTAATGGGACAGGGTCATTCACCCCTCCACTTT
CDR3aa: CASSLMGQGHSPLHF

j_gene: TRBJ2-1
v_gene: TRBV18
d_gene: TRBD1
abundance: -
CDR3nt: TGTGCCAGCTCACCCGAGACAGGGCAGGCCTCCTACAATGAGCAGTTCTTC
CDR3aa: CASSPETGQASYNEQFF

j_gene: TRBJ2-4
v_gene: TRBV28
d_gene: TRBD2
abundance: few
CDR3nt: TGTGCCAGCAGTTCCCCCGCGGGTAGCGGGAGTTGGAACATTCAGTACTTC
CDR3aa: CASSSPAGSGSWNIQYF

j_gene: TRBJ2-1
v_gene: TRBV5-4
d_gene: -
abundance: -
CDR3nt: TGTGCCAGCAGCAAGACCAACAATGAGCAGTTCTTC
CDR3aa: CASSKTNNEQFF

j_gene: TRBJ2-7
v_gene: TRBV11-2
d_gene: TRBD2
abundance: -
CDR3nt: TGTGCCAGCAGCTTGATGGGAGGGGAGTACGAGCAGTACTTC
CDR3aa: CASSLMGGEYEQYF

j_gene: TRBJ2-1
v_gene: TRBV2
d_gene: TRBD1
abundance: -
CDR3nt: TGTGCCAGCAGCCCGGGACAGGCGGGTGGGAATGAGCAGTTCTTC
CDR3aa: CASSPGQAGGNEQFF

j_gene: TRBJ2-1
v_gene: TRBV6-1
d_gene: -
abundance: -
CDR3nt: TGTGCCTCAGGCAGGGGCTCCTACAATGAGCAGTTCTTC
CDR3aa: CASGRGSYNEQFF

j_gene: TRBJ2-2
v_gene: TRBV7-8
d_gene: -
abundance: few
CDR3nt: TGTGCCAGCAGCATACTAGGCCGGGGCACCGGGGAGCTGTTTTTT
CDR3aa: CASSILGRGTGELFF

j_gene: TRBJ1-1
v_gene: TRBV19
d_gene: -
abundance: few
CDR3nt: TGTGCCAGTAGTAAACCTCCTAACATGAACACTGAAGCTTTCTTT
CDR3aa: CASSKPPNMNTEAFF

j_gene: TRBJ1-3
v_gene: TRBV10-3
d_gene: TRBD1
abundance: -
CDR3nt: TGTGCCATCAGTGTCGACAGGGCCTCTGGAAACACCATATATTTT
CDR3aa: CAISVDRASGNTIYF

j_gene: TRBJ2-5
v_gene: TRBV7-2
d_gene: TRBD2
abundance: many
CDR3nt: TGTGCCAGCAGCTTAGTTTCCGGACTAGCGGGAGTAGAGACCCAGTACTTC
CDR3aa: CASSLVSGLAGVETQYF

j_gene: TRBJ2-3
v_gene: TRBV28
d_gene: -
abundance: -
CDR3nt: TGTGCCACCAAGGACTTCCAAACTAACACAGATACGCAGTATTTT
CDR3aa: CATKDFQTNTDTQYF

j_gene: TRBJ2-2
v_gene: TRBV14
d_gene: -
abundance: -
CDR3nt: TGTGCCAGCAGCCCCCGGGTCCGCGGGGAGCTGTTTTTT
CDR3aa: CASSPRVRGELFF

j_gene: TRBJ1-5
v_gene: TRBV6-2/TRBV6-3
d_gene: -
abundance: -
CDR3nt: TGTGCCAGCAGCCATTGGGTCCACGGGGGGGGTCAGCCCCAGCATTTT
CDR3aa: CASSHWVHGGGQPQHF

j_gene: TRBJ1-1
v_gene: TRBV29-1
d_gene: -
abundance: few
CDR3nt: TGCAGCGTTGCCATGCCGGTTGGAGCTTTCTTT
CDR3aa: CSVAMPVGAFF